The clone carrying this TCR beta chain was observed many times. The data are from a study of T cell repertoires in cytomegalovirus infection. A single record per CDR3 protein comes from TCRdb applying MiXCR to the reads. In the table there are roughly 200,000 distinct CDR3 sequences, roughly 9.8% of which are singletons. Sequences were obtained from PBMCs. The TCR comes from a human donor in good health (CMV status not recorded). Some clones in this sample may be carry-over from other donors' samples.

The CDR3 sequence: CASSHGLGDYGYTF. The CDR3 region has the DNA TGTGCCAGCAGCCACGGTCTGGGGGATTATGGCTACACCTTC. The chain couples TRBV7-2 to TRBJ1-2, with D possibly matching TRBD1 (5 bases). In germline, CDR1 is SGHTA, CDR2 FQGNSA. The CDR3 spans 14 residues. The V and J ends lost 5 bases and 5 bases respectively, with 15 bases between them. The complete variable domain, with remaining parts taken from reference TRBV7-2 and TRBJ1-2, reads GAGVSQSPSNKVTEKGKDVELRCDPISGHTALYWYRQSLGQGLEFLIYFQGNSAPDKSGLPSDRFSAERTGGSVSTLTIQRTQQEDSAVYLCASSHGLGDYGYTFGSGTRLTVV.